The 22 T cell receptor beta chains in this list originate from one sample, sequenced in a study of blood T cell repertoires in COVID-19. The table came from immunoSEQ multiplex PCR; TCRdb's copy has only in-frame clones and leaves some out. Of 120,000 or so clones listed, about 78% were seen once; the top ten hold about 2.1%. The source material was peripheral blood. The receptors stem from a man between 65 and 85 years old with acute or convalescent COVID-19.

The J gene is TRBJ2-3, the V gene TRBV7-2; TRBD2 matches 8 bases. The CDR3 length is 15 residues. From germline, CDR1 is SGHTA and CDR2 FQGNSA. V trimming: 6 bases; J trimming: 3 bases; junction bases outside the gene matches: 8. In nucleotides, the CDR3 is TGTGCCAGCAGAAGGGTAGCGGGGCCTACAGATACGCAGTATTTT. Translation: CASRRVAGPTDTQYF. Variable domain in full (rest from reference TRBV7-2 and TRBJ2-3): GAGVSQSPSNKVTEKGKDVELRCDPISGHTALYWYRQSLGQGLEFLIYFQGNSAPDKSGLPSDRFSAERTGGSVSTLTIQRTQQEDSAVYLCASRRVAGPTDTQYFGPGTRLTVL.

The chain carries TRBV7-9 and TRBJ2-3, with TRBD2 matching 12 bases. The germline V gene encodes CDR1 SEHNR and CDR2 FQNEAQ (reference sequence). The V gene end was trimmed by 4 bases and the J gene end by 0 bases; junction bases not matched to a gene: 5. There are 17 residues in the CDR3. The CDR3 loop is CASSWWTSGASTDTQYF. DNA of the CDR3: TGTGCCAGCAGCTGGTGGACTAGCGGGGCTAGCACAGATACGCAGTATTTT.

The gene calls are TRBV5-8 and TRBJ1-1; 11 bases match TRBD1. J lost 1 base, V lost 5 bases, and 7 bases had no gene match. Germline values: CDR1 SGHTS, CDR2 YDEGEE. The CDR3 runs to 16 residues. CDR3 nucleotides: TGTGCCAGCAGTCTGGGACAGGGGGGATGGAACACTGAAGCTTTCTTT. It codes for CASSLGQGGWNTEAFF.

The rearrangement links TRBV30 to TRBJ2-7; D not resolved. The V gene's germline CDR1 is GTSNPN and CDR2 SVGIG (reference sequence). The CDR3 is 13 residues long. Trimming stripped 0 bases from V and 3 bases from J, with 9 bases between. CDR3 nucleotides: TGTGCCTGGAGTGTAAGTGGGCTCTACGAGCAGTACTTC. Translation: CAWSVSGLYEQYF.

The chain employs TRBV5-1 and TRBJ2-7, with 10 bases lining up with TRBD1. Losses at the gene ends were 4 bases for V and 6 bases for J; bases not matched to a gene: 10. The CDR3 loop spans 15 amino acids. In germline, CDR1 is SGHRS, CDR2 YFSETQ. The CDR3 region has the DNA TGCGCCAGCAGCCGAAATCTAGGACAGGGGGGCGAGCAGTACTTC. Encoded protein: CASSRNLGQGGEQYF.

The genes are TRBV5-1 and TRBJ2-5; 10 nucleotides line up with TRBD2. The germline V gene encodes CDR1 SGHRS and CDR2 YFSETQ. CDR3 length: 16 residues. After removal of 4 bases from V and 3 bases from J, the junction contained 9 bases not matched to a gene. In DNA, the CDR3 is TGCGCCAGCAGCCGTGGGGTCACTAGCGGGGAAGAGACCCAGTACTTC. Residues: CASSRGVTSGEETQYF.

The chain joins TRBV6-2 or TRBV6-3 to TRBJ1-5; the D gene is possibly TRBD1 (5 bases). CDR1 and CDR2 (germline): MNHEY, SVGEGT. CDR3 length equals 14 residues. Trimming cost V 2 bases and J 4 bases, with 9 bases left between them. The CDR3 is CASSYMGGNQPQHF. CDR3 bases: TGTGCCAGCAGTTACATGGGGGGTAATCAGCCCCAGCATTTT.

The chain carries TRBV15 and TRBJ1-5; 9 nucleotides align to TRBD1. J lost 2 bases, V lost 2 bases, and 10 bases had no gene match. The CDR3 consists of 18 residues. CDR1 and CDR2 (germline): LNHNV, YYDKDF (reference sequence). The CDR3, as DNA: TGTGCCACCAGCAGACAAACAGGGGGCGCATACGGCAATCAGCCCCAGCATTTT. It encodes CATSRQTGGAYGNQPQHF.

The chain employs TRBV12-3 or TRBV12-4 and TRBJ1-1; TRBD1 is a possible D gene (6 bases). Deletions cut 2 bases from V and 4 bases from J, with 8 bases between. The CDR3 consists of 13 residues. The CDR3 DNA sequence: TGTGCCAGCAGTTTAACAGGGAGCACTGAAGCTTTCTTT. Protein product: CASSLTGSTEAFF.

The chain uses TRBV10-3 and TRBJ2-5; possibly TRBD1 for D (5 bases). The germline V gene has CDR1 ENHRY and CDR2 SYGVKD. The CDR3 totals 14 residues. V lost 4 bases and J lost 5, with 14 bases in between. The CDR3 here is CAISASRAEETQYF. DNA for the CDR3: TGTGCCATCAGTGCTTCCAGGGCTGAGGAGACCCAGTACTTC.

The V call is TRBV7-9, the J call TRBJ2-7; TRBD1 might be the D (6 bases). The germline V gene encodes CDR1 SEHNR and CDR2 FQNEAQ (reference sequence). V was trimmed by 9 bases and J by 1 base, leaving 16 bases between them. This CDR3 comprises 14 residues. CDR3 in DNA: TGTGCCAGGAAAGAACCGGGACAATCCTACGAGCAGTACTTC. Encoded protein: CARKEPGQSYEQYF.

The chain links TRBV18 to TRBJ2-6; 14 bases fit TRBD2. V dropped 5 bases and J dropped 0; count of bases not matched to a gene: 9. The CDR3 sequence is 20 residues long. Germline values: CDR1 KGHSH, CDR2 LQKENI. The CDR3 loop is CASSGLAGGIWDSGANVLTF. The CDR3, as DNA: TGTGCCAGCTCAGGACTAGCGGGGGGAATATGGGACTCTGGGGCCAACGTCCTGACTTTC.

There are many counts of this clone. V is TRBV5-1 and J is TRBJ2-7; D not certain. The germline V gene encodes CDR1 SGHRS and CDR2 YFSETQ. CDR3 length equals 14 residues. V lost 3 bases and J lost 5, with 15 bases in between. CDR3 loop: CASSYSPPSNEQYF. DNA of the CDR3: TGCGCCAGCAGCTACTCCCCACCATCTAACGAGCAGTACTTC. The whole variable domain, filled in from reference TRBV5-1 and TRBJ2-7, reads KAGVTQTPRYLIKTRGQQVTLSCSPISGHRSVSWYQQTPGQGLQFLFEYFSETQRNKGNFPGRFSGRQFSNSRSEMNVSTLELGDSALYLCASSYSPPSNEQYFGPGTRLTVT.

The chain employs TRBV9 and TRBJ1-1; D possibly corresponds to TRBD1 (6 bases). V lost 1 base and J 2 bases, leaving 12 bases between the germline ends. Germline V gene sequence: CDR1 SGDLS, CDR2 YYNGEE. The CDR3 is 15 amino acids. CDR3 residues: CASSVSSGDNTEAFF. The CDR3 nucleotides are TGTGCCAGCAGCGTAAGTTCAGGGGACAACACTGAAGCTTTCTTT.

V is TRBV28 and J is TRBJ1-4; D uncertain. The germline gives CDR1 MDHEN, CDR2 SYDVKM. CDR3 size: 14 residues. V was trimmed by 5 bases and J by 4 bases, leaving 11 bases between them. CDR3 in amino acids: CASSPGFVNEKLFF. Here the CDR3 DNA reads TGTGCCAGCAGTCCAGGTTTTGTTAATGAAAAACTGTTTTTT.

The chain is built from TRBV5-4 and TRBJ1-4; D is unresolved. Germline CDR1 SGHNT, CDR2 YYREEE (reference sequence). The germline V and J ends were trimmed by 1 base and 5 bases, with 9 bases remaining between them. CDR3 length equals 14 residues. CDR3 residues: CASSLRSGNEKLFF. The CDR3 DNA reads TGTGCCAGCAGCTTGCGTTCAGGAAATGAAAAACTGTTTTTT.

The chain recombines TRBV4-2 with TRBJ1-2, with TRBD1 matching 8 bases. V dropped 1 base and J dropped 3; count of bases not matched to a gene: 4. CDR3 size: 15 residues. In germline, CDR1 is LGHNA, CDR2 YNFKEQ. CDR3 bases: TGTGCCAGCAGCCAAGCTTTGACAGGGGACTATGGCTACACCTTC. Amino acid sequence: CASSQALTGDYGYTF.

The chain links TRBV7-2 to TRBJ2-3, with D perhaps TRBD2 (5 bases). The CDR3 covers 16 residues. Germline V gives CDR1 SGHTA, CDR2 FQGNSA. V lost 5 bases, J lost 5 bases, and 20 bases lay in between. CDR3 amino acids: CASSHLTVPREDTQYF. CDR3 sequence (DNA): TGTGCCAGCAGCCATCTCACGGTTCCGAGGGAAGATACGCAGTATTTT. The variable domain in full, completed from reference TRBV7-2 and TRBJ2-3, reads GAGVSQSPSNKVTEKGKDVELRCDPISGHTALYWYRQSLGQGLEFLIYFQGNSAPDKSGLPSDRFSAERTGGSVSTLTIQRTQQEDSAVYLCASSHLTVPREDTQYFGPGTRLTVL.

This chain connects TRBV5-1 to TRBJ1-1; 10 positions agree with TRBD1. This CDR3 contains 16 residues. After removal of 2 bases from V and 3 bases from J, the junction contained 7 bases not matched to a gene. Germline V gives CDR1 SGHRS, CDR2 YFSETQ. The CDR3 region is CASSFGTGVIDTEAFF. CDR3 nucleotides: TGCGCCAGCAGCTTTGGGACAGGGGTGATAGACACTGAAGCTTTCTTT.

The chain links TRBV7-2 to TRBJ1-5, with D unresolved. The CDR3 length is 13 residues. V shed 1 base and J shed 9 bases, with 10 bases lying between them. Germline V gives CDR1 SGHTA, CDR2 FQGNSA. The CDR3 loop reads CASSLVLAGPQHF. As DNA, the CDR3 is TGTGCCAGCAGCTTAGTGCTAGCGGGGCCCCAGCATTTT.

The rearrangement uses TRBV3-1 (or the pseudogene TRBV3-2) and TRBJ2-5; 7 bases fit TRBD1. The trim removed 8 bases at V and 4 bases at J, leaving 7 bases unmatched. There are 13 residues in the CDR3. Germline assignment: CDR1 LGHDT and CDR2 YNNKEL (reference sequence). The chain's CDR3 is CASEKRGPETQYF. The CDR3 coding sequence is TGTGCCAGCGAAAAAAGGGGGCCAGAGACCCAGTACTTC.

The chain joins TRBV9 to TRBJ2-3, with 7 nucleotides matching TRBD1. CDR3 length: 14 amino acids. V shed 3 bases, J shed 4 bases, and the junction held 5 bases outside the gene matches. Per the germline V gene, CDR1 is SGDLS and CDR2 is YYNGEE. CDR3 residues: CASSAKGGADTQYF. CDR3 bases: TGTGCCAGCAGCGCCAAAGGGGGCGCAGATACGCAGTATTTT.